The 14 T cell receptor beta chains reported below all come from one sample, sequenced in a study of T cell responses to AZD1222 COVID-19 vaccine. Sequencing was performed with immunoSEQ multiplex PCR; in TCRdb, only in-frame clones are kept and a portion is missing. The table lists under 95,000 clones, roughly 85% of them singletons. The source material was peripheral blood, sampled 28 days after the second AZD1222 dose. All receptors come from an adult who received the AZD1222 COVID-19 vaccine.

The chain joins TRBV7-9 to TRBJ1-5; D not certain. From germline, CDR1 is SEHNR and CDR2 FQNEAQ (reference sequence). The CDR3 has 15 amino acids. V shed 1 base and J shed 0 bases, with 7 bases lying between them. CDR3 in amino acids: CASSLGAYSNQPQHF. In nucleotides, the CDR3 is TGTGCCAGCAGCTTAGGAGCATATAGCAATCAGCCCCAGCATTTT.

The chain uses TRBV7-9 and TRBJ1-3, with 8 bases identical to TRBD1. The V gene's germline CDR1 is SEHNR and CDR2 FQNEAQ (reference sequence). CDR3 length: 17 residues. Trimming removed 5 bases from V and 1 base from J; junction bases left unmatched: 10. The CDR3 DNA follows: TGTGCCAGCAGCCCGTGGACAGGGTCGGGATCTGGAAACACCATATATTTT. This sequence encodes CASSPWTGSGSGNTIYF.

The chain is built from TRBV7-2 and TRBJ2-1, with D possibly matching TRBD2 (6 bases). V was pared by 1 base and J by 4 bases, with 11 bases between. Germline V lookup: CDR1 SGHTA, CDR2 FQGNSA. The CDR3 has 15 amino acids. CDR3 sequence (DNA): TGTGCCAGCAGCTTAGGGCTAGCGCTATACAATGAGCAGTTCTTC. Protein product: CASSLGLALYNEQFF.

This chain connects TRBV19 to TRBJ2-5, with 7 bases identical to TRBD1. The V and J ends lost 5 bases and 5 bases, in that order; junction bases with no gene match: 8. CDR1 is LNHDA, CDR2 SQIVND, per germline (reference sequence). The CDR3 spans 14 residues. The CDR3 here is CASSQTLTGETQYF. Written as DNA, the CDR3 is TGTGCCAGTAGTCAAACCTTGACAGGGGAGACCCAGTACTTC.

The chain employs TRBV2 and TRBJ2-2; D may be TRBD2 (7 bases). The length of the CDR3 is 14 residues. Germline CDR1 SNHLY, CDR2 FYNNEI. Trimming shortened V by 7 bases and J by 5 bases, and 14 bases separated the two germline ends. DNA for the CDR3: TGTGCCAGCAAAGGGGGGGTTTCGACCGGGGAGCTGTTTTTT. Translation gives CASKGGVSTGELFF. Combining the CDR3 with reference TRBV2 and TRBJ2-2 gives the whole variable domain EPEVTQTPSHQVTQMGQEVILRCVPISNHLYFYWYRQILGQKVEFLVSFYNNEISEKSEIFDDQFSVERPDGSNFTLKIRSTKLEDSAMYFCASKGGVSTGELFFGEGSRLTVL.

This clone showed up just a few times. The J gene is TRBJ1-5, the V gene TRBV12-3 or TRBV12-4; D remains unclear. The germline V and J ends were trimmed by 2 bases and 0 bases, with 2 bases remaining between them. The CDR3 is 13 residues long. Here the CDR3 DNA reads TGTGCCAGCAGTTTAAATAGCAATCAGCCCCAGCATTTT. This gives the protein CASSLNSNQPQHF.

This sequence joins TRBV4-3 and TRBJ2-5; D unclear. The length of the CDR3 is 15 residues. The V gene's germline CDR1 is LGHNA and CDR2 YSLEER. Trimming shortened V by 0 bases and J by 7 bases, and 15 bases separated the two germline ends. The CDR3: CASSQDGAPARTQYF. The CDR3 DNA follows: TGCGCCAGCAGCCAAGATGGTGCCCCCGCCCGGACCCAGTACTTC.

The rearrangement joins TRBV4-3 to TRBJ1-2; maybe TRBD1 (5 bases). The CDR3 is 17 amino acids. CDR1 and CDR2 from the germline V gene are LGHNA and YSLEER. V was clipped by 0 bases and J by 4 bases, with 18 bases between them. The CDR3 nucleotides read TGCGCCAGCAGCCAAGATCGGGCCGCCGGGACGGTCTATGGCTACACCTTC. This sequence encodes CASSQDRAAGTVYGYTF.

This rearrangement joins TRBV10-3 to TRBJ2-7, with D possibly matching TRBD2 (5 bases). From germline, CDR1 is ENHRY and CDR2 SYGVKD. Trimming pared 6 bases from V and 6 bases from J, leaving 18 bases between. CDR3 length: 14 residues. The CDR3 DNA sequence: TGTGCCATCAGACCGGACTCAGAAGGTTTCGAGCAGTACTTC. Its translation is CAIRPDSEGFEQYF.

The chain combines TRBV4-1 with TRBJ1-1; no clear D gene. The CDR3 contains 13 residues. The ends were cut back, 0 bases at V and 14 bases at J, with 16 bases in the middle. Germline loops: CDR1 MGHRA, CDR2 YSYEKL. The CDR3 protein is CASSQEWIPGSFF. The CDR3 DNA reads TGCGCCAGCAGCCAAGAATGGATCCCTGGATCGTTCTTT.

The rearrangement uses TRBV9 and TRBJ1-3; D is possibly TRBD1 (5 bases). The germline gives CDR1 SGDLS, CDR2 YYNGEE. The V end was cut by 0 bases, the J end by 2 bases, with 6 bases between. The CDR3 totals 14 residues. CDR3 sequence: CASSVEGAGNTIYF. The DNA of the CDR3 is TGTGCCAGCAGCGTAGAAGGGGCTGGAAACACCATATATTTT.

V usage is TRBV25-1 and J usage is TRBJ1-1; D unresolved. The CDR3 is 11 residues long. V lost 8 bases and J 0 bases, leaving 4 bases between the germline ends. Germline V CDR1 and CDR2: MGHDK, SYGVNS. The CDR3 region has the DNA TGTGCCAGCGAAATGAACACTGAAGCTTTCTTT. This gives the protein CASEMNTEAFF. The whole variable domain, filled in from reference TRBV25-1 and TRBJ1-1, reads EADIYQTPRYLVIGTGKKITLECSQTMGHDKMYWYQQDPGMELHLIHYSYGVNSTEKGDLSSESTVSRIRTEHFPLTLESARPSHTSQYLCASEMNTEAFFGQGTRLTVV.

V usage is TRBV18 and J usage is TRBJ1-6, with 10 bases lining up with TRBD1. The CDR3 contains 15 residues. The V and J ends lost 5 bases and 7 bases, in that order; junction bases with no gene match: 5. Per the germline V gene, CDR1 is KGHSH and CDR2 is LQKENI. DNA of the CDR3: TGTGCCAGCTCATCGACAGGGGGCTCAAATTCACCCCTCCACTTT. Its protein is CASSSTGGSNSPLHF.

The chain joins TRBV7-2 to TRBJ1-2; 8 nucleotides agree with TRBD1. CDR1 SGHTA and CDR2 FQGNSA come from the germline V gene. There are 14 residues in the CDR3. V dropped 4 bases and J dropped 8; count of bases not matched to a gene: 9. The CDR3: CASSSDREYSGYTF. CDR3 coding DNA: TGTGCCAGCAGCTCGGACAGGGAGTATTCAGGCTACACCTTC.